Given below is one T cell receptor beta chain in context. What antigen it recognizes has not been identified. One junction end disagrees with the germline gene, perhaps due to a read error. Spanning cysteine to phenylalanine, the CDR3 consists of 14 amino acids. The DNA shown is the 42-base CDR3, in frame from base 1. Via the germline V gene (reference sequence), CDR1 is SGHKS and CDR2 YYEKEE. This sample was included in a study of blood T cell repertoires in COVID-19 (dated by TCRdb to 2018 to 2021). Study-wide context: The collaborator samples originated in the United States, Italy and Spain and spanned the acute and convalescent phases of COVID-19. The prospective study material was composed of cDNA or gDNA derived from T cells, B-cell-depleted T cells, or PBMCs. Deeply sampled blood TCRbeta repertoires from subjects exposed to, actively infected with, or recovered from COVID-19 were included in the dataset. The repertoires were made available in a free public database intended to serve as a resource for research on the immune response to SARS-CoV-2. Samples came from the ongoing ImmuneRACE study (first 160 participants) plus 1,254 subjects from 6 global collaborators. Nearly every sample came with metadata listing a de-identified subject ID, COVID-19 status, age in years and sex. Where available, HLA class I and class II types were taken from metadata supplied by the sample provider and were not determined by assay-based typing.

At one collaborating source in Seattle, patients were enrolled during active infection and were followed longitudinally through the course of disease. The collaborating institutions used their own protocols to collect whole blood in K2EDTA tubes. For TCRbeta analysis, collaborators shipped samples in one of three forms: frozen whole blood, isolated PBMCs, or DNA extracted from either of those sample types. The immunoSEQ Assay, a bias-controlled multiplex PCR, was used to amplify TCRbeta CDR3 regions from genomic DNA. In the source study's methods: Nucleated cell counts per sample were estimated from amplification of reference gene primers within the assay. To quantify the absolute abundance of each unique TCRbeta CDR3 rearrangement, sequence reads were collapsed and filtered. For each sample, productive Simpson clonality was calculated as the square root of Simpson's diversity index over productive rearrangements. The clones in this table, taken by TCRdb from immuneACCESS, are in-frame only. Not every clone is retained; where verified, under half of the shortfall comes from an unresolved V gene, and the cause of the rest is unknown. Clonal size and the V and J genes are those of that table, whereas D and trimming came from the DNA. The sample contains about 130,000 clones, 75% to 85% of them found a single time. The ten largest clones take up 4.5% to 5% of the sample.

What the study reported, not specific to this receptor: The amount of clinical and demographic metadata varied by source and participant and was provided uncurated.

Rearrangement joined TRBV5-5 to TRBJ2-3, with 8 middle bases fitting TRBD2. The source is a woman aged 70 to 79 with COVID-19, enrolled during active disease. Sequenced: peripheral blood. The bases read TGTGTCAGCAGTCCAATAGCGGGGACAGATACGCAGTATTTT. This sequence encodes CVSSPIAGTDTQYF.